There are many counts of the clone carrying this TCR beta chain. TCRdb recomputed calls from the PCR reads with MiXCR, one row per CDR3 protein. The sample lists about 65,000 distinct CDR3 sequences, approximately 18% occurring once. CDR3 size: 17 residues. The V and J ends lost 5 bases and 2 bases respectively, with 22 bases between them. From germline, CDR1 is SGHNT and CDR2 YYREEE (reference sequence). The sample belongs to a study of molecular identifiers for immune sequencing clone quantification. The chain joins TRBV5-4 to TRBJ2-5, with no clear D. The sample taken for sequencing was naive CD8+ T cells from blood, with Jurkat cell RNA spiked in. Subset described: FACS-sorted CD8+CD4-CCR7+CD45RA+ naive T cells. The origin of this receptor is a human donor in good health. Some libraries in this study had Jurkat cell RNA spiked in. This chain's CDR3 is CASRRSPRMSVQETQYF. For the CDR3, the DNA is TGTGCCAGCAGACGGTCGCCCAGGATGTCGGTACAAGAGACCCAGTACTTC.